The 17 T cell receptor beta chains reported below all come from one sample, sequenced in a study of OX40 agonist ivuxolimab in advanced cancers. Assay: immunoSEQ multiplex PCR; the TCRdb copy retains only in-frame clones and omits some. This table holds over 50,000 clones, 92% found once. The sample in question was CD4+ or CD8+ T cells sorted from blood, obtained in a trial of the OX40 agonist ivuxolimab. The receptors come from an adult with an advanced solid tumor such as melanoma, head and neck, liver or kidney cancer.

The V and J genes are TRBV5-8 and TRBJ2-1; no clear D gene. This CDR3 is 14 amino acids long. In germline, CDR1 is SGHTS, CDR2 YDEGEE. The V gene lost 9 bases and the J gene lost 2 bases, with 15 bases spanning the gap. CDR3 DNA sequence: TGTGCCACCTGGCTGGTGGCGGCCTACAATGAGCAGTTCTTC. This codes for CATWLVAAYNEQFF.

This rearrangement joins TRBV7-9 to TRBJ2-1; no definite D call. The V and J ends lost 5 bases and 4 bases respectively, with 9 bases between them. Per germline, CDR1 SEHNR and CDR2 FQNEAQ (reference sequence). The CDR3 is 13 residues long. This chain's CDR3 is CASSQELYNEQFF. CDR3 sequence (DNA): TGTGCCAGCAGCCAAGAGCTGTACAATGAGCAGTTCTTC.

The chain carries TRBV19 and TRBJ2-7, with D hard to call. The CDR3 consists of 11 residues. Germline loops: CDR1 LNHDA, CDR2 SQIVND (reference sequence). Trimming left V 1 base short and J 2 bases short, with 0 bases between. The CDR3 DNA reads TGTGCCAGTAGTATAGCCTACGAGCAGTACTTC. Translation gives CASSIAYEQYF. The full variable domain, in which reference TRBV19 and TRBJ2-7 provide the parts outside the CDR3, is DGGITQSPKYLFRKEGQNVTLSCEQNLNHDAMYWYRQDPGQGLRLIYYSQIVNDFQKGDIAEGYSVSREKKESFPLTVTSAQKNPTAFYLCASSIAYEQYFGPGTRLTVT.

The chain's CDR3 is CASSVEPAGGPTDTQYF. The CDR3, as DNA: TGTGCCAGCAGCGTAGAACCAGCGGGGGGGCCCACAGATACGCAGTATTTT. The V call is TRBV9, the J call TRBJ2-3; 10 bases line up with TRBD2. With V trimmed by 0 bases and J by 2 bases, 6 bases remained unmatched. The CDR3 covers 17 residues. Germline loops: CDR1 SGDLS, CDR2 YYNGEE. Looking up the rest from reference TRBV9 and TRBJ2-3 gives the full variable domain: DSGVTQTPKHLITATGQRVTLRCSPRSGDLSVYWYQQSLDQGLQFLIQYYNGEERAKGNILERFSAQQFPDLHSELNLSSLELGDSALYFCASSVEPAGGPTDTQYFGPGTRLTVL.

The chain combines TRBV27 with TRBJ2-1; D possibly corresponds to TRBD2 (5 bases). Trimming stripped 5 bases from V and 8 bases from J, with 10 bases between. Germline V gene lookup returns CDR1 MNHEY and CDR2 SMNVEV (reference sequence). CDR3 length equals 12 residues. This CDR3 reads CASSGAAHEQFF. CDR3 DNA sequence: TGTGCCAGCAGTGGAGCGGCTCATGAGCAGTTCTTC.

The J gene is TRBJ1-5, the V gene TRBV28; 7 bases align to TRBD1. V shed 5 bases, J shed 4 bases, and the junction held 5 bases outside the gene matches. The CDR3 contains 14 residues. In germline, CDR1 is MDHEN, CDR2 SYDVKM. The CDR3 loop reads CASSQDRRNQPQHF. In DNA, the CDR3 is TGTGCCAGCAGTCAGGACAGGAGAAATCAGCCCCAGCATTTT.

CDR3 amino acids: CAWGREGAEAFF. CDR3 nucleotides: TGTGCCTGGGGCAGAGAAGGCGCTGAAGCTTTCTTT. The V gene is TRBV30, the J gene TRBJ1-1; D is unresolved. Germline V CDR1 and CDR2: GTSNPN, SVGIG (reference sequence). This CDR3 region has 12 residues. The germline V and J ends were trimmed by 5 bases and 6 bases, with 13 bases remaining between them.

This chain uses TRBV29-1 with TRBJ2-3; 9 nucleotides line up with TRBD2. The ends lost 1 base at V and 3 bases at J; junction bases unmatched: 2. Germline values: CDR1 SQVTM, CDR2 ANQGSEA. This CDR3 is built from 14 residues. CDR3 nucleotides: TGCAGCGTTGAAGGTCTAGCGGGGACAGATACGCAGTATTTT. This encodes CSVEGLAGTDTQYF.

This chain connects TRBV7-9 to TRBJ2-3; 12 nucleotides agree with TRBD2. V shed 5 bases and J 2 bases; nucleotides not matched to a gene: 5. This CDR3 has 16 amino acids. CDR1 and CDR2 (germline): SEHNR, FQNEAQ (reference sequence). The DNA of the CDR3 is TGTGCCAGCAGCGGCTGGACTAGCGGGGACACAGATACGCAGTATTTT. Protein product: CASSGWTSGDTDTQYF. Complete variable domain (other parts from reference TRBV7-9 and TRBJ2-3): DTGVSQNPRHKITKRGQNVTFRCDPISEHNRLYWYRQTLGQGPEFLTYFQNEAQLEKSRLLSDRFSAERPKGSFSTLEIQRTEQGDSAMYLCASSGWTSGDTDTQYFGPGTRLTVL.

V usage is TRBV15 and J usage is TRBJ1-2, with D tentatively TRBD1 (5 bases). The CDR3 totals 17 residues. The V gene's germline CDR1 is LNHNV and CDR2 YYDKDF (reference sequence). Trimming took off 4 bases at V and 5 bases at J, with 23 bases between the two ends. CDR3 protein: CATSISHGGGRGYGYTF. CDR3 nucleotide sequence: TGTGCCACCAGCATATCCCACGGGGGGGGAAGGGGATATGGCTACACCTTC.

In its sample, this clone is medium-sized. The chain combines TRBV27 with TRBJ1-5, with D unresolved. With 4 bases removed from V and 4 bases from J, the gap between germline ends came to 8 bases. The CDR3 has 13 residues. Germline CDR1 and CDR2: MNHEY and SMNVEV (reference sequence). The chain's CDR3 is CASSSTLNQPQHF. The DNA of the CDR3 is TGTGCCAGCAGTTCCACTCTGAATCAGCCCCAGCATTTT.

About this clone itself: One junction end disagrees with the germline gene, perhaps due to a read error. This sequence joins TRBV4-1 and TRBJ2-4; maybe TRBD1 (5 bases). Looked up from germline, CDR1 is MGHRA and CDR2 is YSYEKL. CDR3 length: 15 amino acids. This CDR3 is CASGQVADSKNIQYF. DNA for the CDR3: TGCGCCAGCGGCCAAGTTGCTGACAGCAAAAACATTCAGTACTTC.

The chain couples TRBV6-6 to TRBJ2-1; 9 bases fit TRBD2. With V trimmed by 6 bases and J by 6 bases, 9 bases remained unmatched. Germline values: CDR1 MNHNY, CDR2 SVGAGI (reference sequence). The CDR3 has 15 residues. CDR3 sequence: CASSHLAGVSNEQFF. In nucleotides, the CDR3 is TGTGCCAGCAGCCATTTAGCGGGAGTTTCCAATGAGCAGTTCTTC.

By sample fraction, this clone is medium-sized (0.01 to 0.1%). V usage is TRBV4-2 and J usage is TRBJ2-3; weak D call: TRBD1 (5 bases). Germline V gene sequence: CDR1 LGHNA, CDR2 YNFKEQ. CDR3 size: 16 residues. Trimming pared 0 bases from V and 4 bases from J, leaving 14 bases between. The CDR3: CASSQEFGHSSDTQYF. The CDR3 DNA reads as TGTGCCAGCAGCCAAGAGTTTGGACACAGTTCAGATACGCAGTATTTT.

The J gene is TRBJ2-1, the V gene TRBV27, with D possibly being TRBD1 (6 bases). Per the germline V gene, CDR1 is MNHEY and CDR2 is SMNVEV (reference sequence). This CDR3 is built from 16 residues. Trimming shortened V by 5 bases and J by 0 bases, and 14 bases separated the two germline ends. The CDR3 bases are TGTGCCAGCAGTCGCAGGGGCGGTAGCTCCTACAATGAGCAGTTCTTC. Translated, it gives CASSRRGGSSYNEQFF.

V usage is TRBV5-1 and J usage is TRBJ1-1, with a tentative D call TRBD1 (6 bases). V gave up 1 base and J gave up 7 bases, with 14 bases separating them. The V gene's germline CDR1 is SGHRS and CDR2 YFSETQ. The CDR3 runs to 14 residues. CDR3 region: CASSLPDRPGEAFF. As DNA, the CDR3 is TGCGCCAGCAGCTTGCCCGACAGGCCCGGTGAAGCTTTCTTT. Full variable domain (outside the CDR3, taken from reference TRBV5-1 and TRBJ1-1): KAGVTQTPRYLIKTRGQQVTLSCSPISGHRSVSWYQQTPGQGLQFLFEYFSETQRNKGNFPGRFSGRQFSNSRSEMNVSTLELGDSALYLCASSLPDRPGEAFFGQGTRLTVV.

This chain connects TRBV5-8 to TRBJ2-3; D is perhaps TRBD1 (6 bases). The CDR3 consists of 15 residues. CDR1 SGHTS and CDR2 YDEGEE come from the germline V gene. Trimming left V 6 bases short and J 0 bases short, with 14 bases between. As DNA, the CDR3 is TGTGCCAGCATCCACACAGGGTTTAGCACAGATACGCAGTATTTT. This translates into CASIHTGFSTDTQYF. The full variable domain, with the rest looked up from reference TRBV5-8 and TRBJ2-3, is EAGVTQSPTHLIKTRGQQATLRCSPISGHTSVYWYQQALGLGLQFLLWYDEGEERNRGNFPPRFSGRQFPNYSSELNVNALELEDSALYLCASIHTGFSTDTQYFGPGTRLTVL.